This passage covers 15 T cell receptor beta chains from one sample sequenced in a study of T cells after yellow fever vaccination. TCRdb processed the 5' RACE reads anew with MiXCR; each CDR3 protein has one entry. The repertoire consists of around 46,000 distinct CDR3 sequences, with 6.8% occurring once and the leading ten covering over 14%. The sequences come from CD8+ T cells not binding an NS4B(214-222) dextramer, sorted from PBMCs, collected 45 days after the yellow fever booster vaccination. All receptors derive from a man aged 25-45 years who received the YFV17D yellow fever vaccine.

This clonotype has a count of ten or more. The junction differs from germline at one of its ends, possibly a read error. The V call is TRBV19, the J call TRBJ2-5; TRBD1 matches at 7 bases. CDR3 length: 15 amino acids. The V gene's germline CDR1 is LNHDA and CDR2 SQIVND (reference sequence). The CDR3 DNA sequence: TGTGCCAGTAGGATAGGGGGCAGGGTGTGGGAGACCCAGTACTTC. It encodes CASRIGGRVWETQYF. Full variable domain (outside the CDR3, taken from reference TRBV19 and TRBJ2-5): DGGITQSPKYLFRKEGQNVTLSCEQNLNHDAMYWYRQDPGQGLRLIYYSQIVNDFQKGDIAEGYSVSREKKESFPLTVTSAQKNPTAFYLCASRIGGRVWETQYFGPGTRLLVL.

The chain employs TRBV30 and TRBJ1-1, with D perhaps matching TRBD1 (5 bases). This CDR3 spans 12 amino acids. Germline V gene sequence: CDR1 GTSNPN, CDR2 SVGIG (reference sequence). Trimming cost V 3 bases and J 5 bases, with 10 bases left between them. CDR3 nucleotides: TGTGCCTGGAGCCCAGGGTGGACTGAAGCTTTCTTT. It encodes CAWSPGWTEAFF.

This clonotype appeared many times. V is TRBV5-1 and J is TRBJ2-1; tentatively, D is TRBD1 or TRBD2 (5 bases each). V was cut by 4 bases and J by 9 bases, with 17 bases left in between. CDR1 is SGHRS and CDR2 is YFSETQ in the germline V gene. The CDR3 has 14 amino acids. The CDR3 DNA reads as TGCGCCAGCAGCCCTCGGTCGGGGCCCCCTGAGCAGTTCTTC. This encodes CASSPRSGPPEQFF. Drawing the rest from reference TRBV5-1 and TRBJ2-1, the complete variable domain is KAGVTQTPRYLIKTRGQQVTLSCSPISGHRSVSWYQQTPGQGLQFLFEYFSETQRNKGNFPGRFSGRQFSNSRSEMNVSTLELGDSALYLCASSPRSGPPEQFFGPGTRLTVL.

About this clonotype: With a much larger clone just one base away, this may be a read error. The chain uses TRBV27 and TRBJ2-7, with a tentative D call TRBD2 (6 bases). Germline V gene lookup returns CDR1 MNHEY and CDR2 SMNVEV (reference sequence). The CDR3 consists of 13 residues. The DNA for the CDR3 is TGTGCCAGCACTTTATCCGGGGGCTACGAGCAGTACTTC. Amino acids: CASTLSGGYEQYF.

The gene calls are TRBV19 and TRBJ2-1; a weak D match, TRBD1 (6 bases). Germline V gene lookup returns CDR1 LNHDA and CDR2 SQIVND (reference sequence). This CDR3 has 11 residues. V was trimmed by 5 bases and J by 9 bases, leaving 8 bases between them. The CDR3 DNA is TGTGCCAGTAGTTTGGACAGTGAGCAGTTCTTC. Encoded protein: CASSLDSEQFF.

The CDR3 here is CASLLRGGPGELFF. The CDR3 bases are TGTGCCAGTCTTCTTCGGGGGGGTCCCGGGGAGCTGTTTTTT. The rearrangement uses TRBV19 and TRBJ2-2; 8 bases fit TRBD2. Per germline, CDR1 LNHDA and CDR2 SQIVND (reference sequence). V shed 8 bases and J 6 bases; nucleotides not matched to a gene: 8. There are 14 residues in the CDR3.

At least ten counts were recorded for this clonotype. The chain couples TRBV29-1 to TRBJ2-2, with 7 nucleotides matching TRBD1. Per germline, CDR1 SQVTM and CDR2 ANQGSEA. J was trimmed by 6 bases and V by 6 bases; bases with no gene match: 7. This CDR3 contains 13 residues. The CDR3 coding sequence is TGCAGCGTACTACAGGGGTTGGCCGGGGAGCTGTTTTTT. The encoded protein is CSVLQGLAGELFF.

This clonotype was counted ten times or more. The chain carries TRBV27 and TRBJ2-7; D ambiguous. The germline V gene encodes CDR1 MNHEY and CDR2 SMNVEV (reference sequence). The CDR3 covers 13 residues. The germline V and J ends were trimmed by 3 bases and 3 bases, with 9 bases remaining between them. The CDR3 loop reads CASSFGYRYEQYF. Here the CDR3 DNA reads TGTGCCAGCAGTTTTGGGTATCGCTACGAGCAGTACTTC.

This clonotype came up many times. V is TRBV6-5 and J is TRBJ1-2, with D tentatively TRBD1 (5 bases). Trimming shortened V by 11 bases and J by 8 bases, and 15 bases separated the two germline ends. The CDR3 is 11 amino acids. Germline CDR1 MNHEY, CDR2 SVGAGI. CDR3 nucleotides: TGTGCCTCCGACGGGGGTCGGGGCTACACCTTC. It is translated as CASDGGRGYTF.

This clonotype was seen ten or more times. The chain carries TRBV7-2 and TRBJ2-2; D ambiguous. There are 12 residues in the CDR3. The ends were cut back, 1 base at V and 4 bases at J, with 1 base in the middle. The germline V gene encodes CDR1 SGHTA and CDR2 FQGNSA. CDR3 sequence reads: CASSLGTGELFF. For the CDR3, the DNA is TGTGCCAGCAGCTTAGGCACCGGGGAGCTGTTTTTT.

There are many counts of this clonotype. The chain uses TRBV29-1 and TRBJ2-7; D is ambiguous. From germline, CDR1 is SQVTM and CDR2 ANQGSEA. With 7 bases removed from V and 3 bases from J, the gap between germline ends came to 16 bases. The CDR3 has 13 amino acids. This CDR3 is CSAQMATNYEQYF. As DNA, the CDR3 is TGCAGCGCCCAAATGGCGACAAACTACGAGCAGTACTTC.

This clonotype occurred many times. V usage is TRBV27 and J usage is TRBJ2-7, with a possible D match to TRBD2 (5 bases). The CDR3 covers 16 residues. Trimming left V 6 bases short and J 2 bases short, with 20 bases between. Germline assignment: CDR1 MNHEY and CDR2 SMNVEV (reference sequence). CDR3 protein: CASRGPGEGGAYEQYF. The CDR3 region has the DNA TGTGCCAGCAGAGGACCAGGAGAGGGTGGGGCCTACGAGCAGTACTTC.

This clonotype was counted ten times or more. The gene calls are TRBV12-3 or TRBV12-4 and TRBJ1-1, with D hard to call. This CDR3 contains 15 residues. Trimming shortened V by 1 base and J by 5 bases, and 14 bases separated the two germline ends. This CDR3 reads CASSLGTQSWTEAFF. CDR3 sequence (DNA): TGTGCCAGCAGTTTAGGGACTCAGAGCTGGACTGAAGCTTTCTTT.

This clonotype occurred many times. V usage is TRBV9 and J usage is TRBJ2-2; possible D gene TRBD2, 6 bases. Germline-derived CDR1 and CDR2 are SGDLS and YYNGEE. The CDR3 runs to 15 residues. V was cut by 2 bases and J by 2 bases, with 10 bases left in between. This CDR3 reads CASSVGGLNTGELFF. CDR3 coding DNA: TGTGCCAGCAGCGTGGGAGGACTAAACACCGGGGAGCTGTTTTTT.

This clonotype was observed many times. The rearrangement links TRBV4-3 to TRBJ2-3; no firm D call. Germline values: CDR1 LGHNA, CDR2 YSLEER. This CDR3 has 12 residues. V lost 0 bases, J lost 6 bases, and 4 bases lay in between. CDR3 sequence: CASSQEGDTQYF. The CDR3 DNA sequence: TGCGCCAGCAGCCAAGAGGGGGATACGCAGTATTTT.